This TCR beta chain was sequenced for a study of T cell changes during pregnancy in multiple sclerosis. Only in-frame clones appear in the TCRdb table, and some are missing; sequencing was by immunoSEQ multiplex PCR. Of 85,000 to 100,000 clones listed, roughly 92% are singletons. V gave up 5 bases and J gave up 0 bases; unmatched junction bases: 2. Germline V CDR1 and CDR2: MNHNS, SASEGT. The CDR3 length is 15 residues. Sequenced material: peripheral blood, taken in the first trimester of pregnancy. This clonotype was sampled from a female donor with multiple sclerosis, enrolled in a pregnancy study. The rearrangement links TRBV6-1 to TRBJ2-2; 8 bases align to TRBD1. The CDR3 DNA reads as TGTGCCAGCAGTCTCAGGGGGCCGAACACCGGGGAGCTGTTTTTT. Its translation: CASSLRGPNTGELFF.